This T cell receptor beta chain came from a study of OX40 agonist ivuxolimab in advanced cancers. Study-wide background: Subjects had a mean age of approximately 60 years, with a range of about 23 to 79; more than 70% were male. Allowance was made for prior anti-PD-1, anti-PD-L1 or anti-CTLA-4 therapy, and 40% to 45% had some.

CDR1 and CDR2 from the germline V gene are GTSNPN and SVGIG (reference sequence). V was trimmed by 0 bases and J by 5 bases, leaving 5 bases between them. The CDR3 is 11 amino acids. Here immunoSEQ multiplex PCR was the method, and the copy in TCRdb shows in-frame clones only, minus some. The sample yields more than 65,000 clones, about 88% seen once. Findings and caveats of the study: Antigen specificity remained undetermined for the expanded peripheral T cells. Low normalized clonal expansion also occurred in some nonresponding patients.

A word on this clone: What it binds is not known.

The sample here was CD4+ or CD8+ T cells sorted from blood, taken in a trial of the OX40 agonist ivuxolimab. V gene TRBV30 combines with J gene TRBJ2-7; D remains unclear. The sequence was collected from an adult with an advanced solid tumor such as melanoma, head and neck, liver or kidney cancer. The CDR3 coding sequence is TGTGCCTGGAGTGTTTTAGACGAGCAGTACTTC. It translates to CAWSVLDEQYF.